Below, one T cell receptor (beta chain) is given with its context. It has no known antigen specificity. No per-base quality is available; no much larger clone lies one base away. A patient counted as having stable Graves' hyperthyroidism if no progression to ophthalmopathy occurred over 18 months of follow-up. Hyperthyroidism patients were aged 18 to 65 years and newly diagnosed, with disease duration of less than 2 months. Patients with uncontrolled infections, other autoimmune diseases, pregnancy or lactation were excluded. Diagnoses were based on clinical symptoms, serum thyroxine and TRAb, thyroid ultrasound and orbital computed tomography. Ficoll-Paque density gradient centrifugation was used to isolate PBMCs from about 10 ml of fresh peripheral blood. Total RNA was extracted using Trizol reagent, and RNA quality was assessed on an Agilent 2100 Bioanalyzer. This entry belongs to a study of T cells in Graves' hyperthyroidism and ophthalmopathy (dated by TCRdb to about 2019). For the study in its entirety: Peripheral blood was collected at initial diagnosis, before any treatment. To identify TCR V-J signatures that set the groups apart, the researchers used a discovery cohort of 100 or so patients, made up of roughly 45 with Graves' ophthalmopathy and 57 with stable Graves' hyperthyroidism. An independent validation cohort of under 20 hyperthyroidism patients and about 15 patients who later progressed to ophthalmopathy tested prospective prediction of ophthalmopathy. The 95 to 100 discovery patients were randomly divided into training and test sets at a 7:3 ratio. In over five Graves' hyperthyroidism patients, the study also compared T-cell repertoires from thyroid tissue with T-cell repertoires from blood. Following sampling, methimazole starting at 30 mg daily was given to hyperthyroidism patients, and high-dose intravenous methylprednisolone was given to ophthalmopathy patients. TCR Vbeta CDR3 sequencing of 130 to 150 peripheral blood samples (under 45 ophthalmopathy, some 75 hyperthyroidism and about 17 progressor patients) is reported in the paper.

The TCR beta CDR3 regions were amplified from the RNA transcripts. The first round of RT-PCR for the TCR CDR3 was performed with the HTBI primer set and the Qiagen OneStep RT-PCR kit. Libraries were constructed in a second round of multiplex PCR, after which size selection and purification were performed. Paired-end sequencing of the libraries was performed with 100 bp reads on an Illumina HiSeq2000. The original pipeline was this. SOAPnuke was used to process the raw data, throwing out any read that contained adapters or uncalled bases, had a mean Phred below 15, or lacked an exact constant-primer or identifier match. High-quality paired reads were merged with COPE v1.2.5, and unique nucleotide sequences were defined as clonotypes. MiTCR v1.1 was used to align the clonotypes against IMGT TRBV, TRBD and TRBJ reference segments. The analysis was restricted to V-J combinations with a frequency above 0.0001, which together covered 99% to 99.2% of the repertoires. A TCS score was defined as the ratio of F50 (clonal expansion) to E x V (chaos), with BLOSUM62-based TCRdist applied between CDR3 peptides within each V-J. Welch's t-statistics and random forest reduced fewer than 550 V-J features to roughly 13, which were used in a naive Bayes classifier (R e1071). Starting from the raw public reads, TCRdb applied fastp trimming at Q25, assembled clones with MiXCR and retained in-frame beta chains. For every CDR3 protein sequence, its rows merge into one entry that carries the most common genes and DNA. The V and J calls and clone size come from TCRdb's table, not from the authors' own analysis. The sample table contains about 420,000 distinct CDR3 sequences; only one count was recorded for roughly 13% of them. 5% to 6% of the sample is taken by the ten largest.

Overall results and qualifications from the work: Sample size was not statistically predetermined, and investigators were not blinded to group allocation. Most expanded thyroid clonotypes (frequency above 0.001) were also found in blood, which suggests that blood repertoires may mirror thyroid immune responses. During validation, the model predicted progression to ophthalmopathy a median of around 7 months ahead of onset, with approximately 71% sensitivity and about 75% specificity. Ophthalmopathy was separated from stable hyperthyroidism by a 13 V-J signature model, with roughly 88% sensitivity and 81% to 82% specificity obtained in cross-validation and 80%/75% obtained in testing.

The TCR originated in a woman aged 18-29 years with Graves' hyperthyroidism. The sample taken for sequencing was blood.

The DNA is TGCAGTGCTTCCGGGACTAGCGGGATCTACGAGCAGTACTTC. The translation is CSASGTSGIYEQYF. The receptor chain draws on TRBV20-1 and TRBJ2-7, with 13 central nucleotides matching TRBD2. CDR3 length: 14 amino acids, cysteine to phenylalanine. Of all the DNA, just the CDR3 is kept, 42 bases in frame from base 1. In the germline V gene (reference sequence), CDR1 corresponds to DFQATT and CDR2 to SNEGSKA. After removal of 5 bases from V and 3 bases from J, the junction retains 4 bases not matched to a gene.